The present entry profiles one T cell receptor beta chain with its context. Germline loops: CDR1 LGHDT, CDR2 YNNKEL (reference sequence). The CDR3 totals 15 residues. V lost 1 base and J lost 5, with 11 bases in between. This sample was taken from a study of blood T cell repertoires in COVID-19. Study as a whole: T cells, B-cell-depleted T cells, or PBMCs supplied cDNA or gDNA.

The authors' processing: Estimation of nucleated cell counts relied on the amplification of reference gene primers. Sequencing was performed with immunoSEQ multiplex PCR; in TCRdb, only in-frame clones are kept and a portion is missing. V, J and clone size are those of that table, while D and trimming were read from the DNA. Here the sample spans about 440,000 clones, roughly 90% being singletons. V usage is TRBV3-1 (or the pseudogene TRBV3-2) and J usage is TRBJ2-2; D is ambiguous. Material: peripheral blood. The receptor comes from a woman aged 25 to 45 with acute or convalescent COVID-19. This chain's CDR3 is CASSQGVTRTGELFF. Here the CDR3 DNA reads TGTGCCAGCAGCCAAGGTGTGACAAGAACCGGGGAGCTGTTTTTT.